Below, 24 T cell receptor beta chains from the same sample are listed, as sequenced in a study of CD8 T cells in ankylosing spondylitis. TCRdb re-derived calls from the 5' RACE reads in MiXCR, one entry per CDR3 protein. The data show around 120,000 distinct CDR3 sequences, more than 20% seen once. Material: synovial fluid, either unsorted or a sorted T cell fraction (not recorded which). These receptors were taken from a male donor with ankylosing spondylitis.

The chain carries TRBV24-1 and TRBJ2-1; D is unresolved. The germline V gene encodes CDR1 KGHDR and CDR2 SFDVKD. This CDR3 spans 15 amino acids. V was cut by 5 bases and J by 2 bases, with 12 bases left in between. In DNA, the CDR3 is TGTGCCACCAGTGCTGTCGGTAGTCCCTACAATGAGCAGTTCTTC. The encoded protein is CATSAVGSPYNEQFF.

The chain is built from TRBV5-1 and TRBJ2-2; D remains ambiguous. Trimming shortened V by 2 bases and J by 4 bases, and 6 bases separated the two germline ends. The germline V gene encodes CDR1 SGHRS and CDR2 YFSETQ. The CDR3 covers 13 residues. The CDR3 region is CASSFSATGELFF. In DNA form, the CDR3 reads TGCGCCAGCAGCTTTTCCGCCACCGGGGAGCTGTTTTTT.

The CDR3 sequence is CASSLGGGTGSDEQFF. The CDR3 DNA reads TGTGCCAGCAGCTTAGGTGGGGGGACAGGGTCGGATGAGCAGTTCTTC. The J gene is TRBJ2-1, the V gene TRBV7-6, with 9 nucleotides matching TRBD1. J lost 8 bases, V lost 1 base, and 9 bases had no gene match. CDR1 and CDR2 (germline): SGHVS, FNYEAQ. CDR3 length: 16 residues.

This chain links TRBV4-1 with TRBJ2-5, with D maybe TRBD1 (7 bases). CDR1 and CDR2 from the germline V gene are MGHRA and YSYEKL. CDR3 length: 13 amino acids. With 7 bases removed from V and 5 bases from J, the gap between germline ends came to 14 bases. Here the CDR3 DNA reads TGCGCCAGCAAGAGAGCAGGGGGGGAGACCCAGTACTTC. Protein product: CASKRAGGETQYF.

This clonotype has only a few counts. This chain joins TRBV12-3 or TRBV12-4 and TRBJ2-3; tentatively, D is TRBD1 (5 bases). This CDR3 region has 15 residues. Trimming cost V 2 bases and J 2 bases, with 11 bases left between them. This CDR3 is CASSLQAGSTDTQYF. The CDR3 region has the DNA TGTGCCAGCAGTTTACAAGCAGGGTCCACAGATACGCAGTATTTT.

This clonotype was seen only a few times. This sequence joins TRBV20-1 and TRBJ2-3; TRBD2 matches at 11 bases. The junction had 6 bases not matched to a gene; V was cut back by 1 base and J by 3 bases. Germline V gene lookup returns CDR1 DFQATT and CDR2 SNEGSKA (reference sequence). This CDR3 spans 16 amino acids. The CDR3 here is CSARVAGGGLTDTQYF. Here the CDR3 DNA reads TGCAGTGCTAGAGTAGCGGGAGGGGGTTTGACAGATACGCAGTATTTT.

The genes are TRBV5-1 and TRBJ1-2, with TRBD1 matching 8 bases. Losses at the gene ends were 1 base for V and 6 bases for J; bases not matched to a gene: 5. CDR3 length: 14 residues. The germline V gene encodes CDR1 SGHRS and CDR2 YFSETQ. The CDR3 sequence is CASSLWGQEDGYTF. Written as DNA, the CDR3 is TGCGCCAGCAGCTTGTGGGGACAGGAGGATGGCTACACCTTC.

Worth noting for this clonotype: Here the CDR3 omits its conserved ending phenylalanine or tryptophan, so a read error is the likely source. The DNA is omitted, as the CDR3 cannot be located on it reliably, and the CDR3 follows TCRdb's listing. J is TRBJ1-1 and V is TRBV6-1. Including both end residues, the CDR3 is 12 amino acids long. Germline V gives CDR1 MNHNS, CDR2 SASEGT. The CDR3 reads CASNGRESLTSP.

The rearrangement uses TRBV24-1 and TRBJ1-4; 9 bases line up with TRBD1. The CDR3 spans 14 residues. V trimming: 3 bases; J trimming: 7 bases; junction bases outside the gene matches: 2. Germline CDR1 and CDR2: KGHDR and SFDVKD. CDR3 loop: CATSDHRGPEKLFF. Written as DNA, the CDR3 is TGTGCCACCAGTGATCACAGGGGGCCTGAAAAACTGTTTTTT.

The gene calls are TRBV3-1 and TRBJ2-7; D unclear. Per the germline V gene, CDR1 is LGHDT and CDR2 is YNNKEL (reference sequence). Trimming pared 5 bases from V and 7 bases from J, leaving 12 bases between. The CDR3 contains 12 residues. The CDR3 is CASSANSREQYF. CDR3 coding DNA: TGTGCCAGCAGCGCTAATTCCAGAGAGCAGTACTTC.

This clonotype was found a few times. The chain has TRBV19 and TRBJ1-1; 7 nucleotides match TRBD1. Trimming took 6 bases from V and 6 from J; bases not matched to a gene: 7. There are 13 residues in the CDR3. Germline CDR1 LNHDA, CDR2 SQIVND (reference sequence). CDR3 nucleotide sequence: TGTGCCAGTAGCGGACAGGTTGGCGCTGAAGCTTTCTTT. This gives the protein CASSGQVGAEAFF.

The table lists this clonotype with many counts. The chain carries TRBV5-1 and TRBJ2-1, with 10 bases that match TRBD2. With V trimmed by 7 bases and J by 5 bases, 6 bases remained unmatched. The CDR3 covers 14 residues. From germline, CDR1 is SGHRS and CDR2 YFSETQ. DNA for the CDR3: TGCGCCAGCCGCCCCCTAGCGGGAGACAATGAGCAGTTCTTC. Its protein is CASRPLAGDNEQFF.

This clonotype is categorized as large. The chain carries TRBV11-2 and TRBJ1-2, with TRBD1 matching 7 bases. J gave up 5 bases and V 4 bases, and 10 bases lay outside the gene matches. Germline CDR1 reads SGHAT; CDR2 reads FQNNGV. The CDR3 consists of 15 residues. CDR3 protein: CASSWGGGSPYGYTF. CDR3 in DNA: TGTGCCAGCAGCTGGGGAGGGGGCAGTCCGTATGGCTACACCTTC.

There are a few counts of this clonotype. The rearrangement uses TRBV27 and TRBJ1-2, with 10 nucleotides matching TRBD1. From germline, CDR1 is MNHEY and CDR2 SMNVEV (reference sequence). The CDR3 spans 14 residues. Germline trimming cut 6 bases from V and 11 bases from J; bases unmatched to any gene: 12. CDR3 residues: CASSLGPGQGTYTF. In DNA, the CDR3 is TGTGCCAGCAGCCTCGGACCGGGACAGGGGACGTACACCTTC.

This clonotype was detected a few times. The rearrangement joins TRBV12-3 or TRBV12-4 to TRBJ1-1; 7 nucleotides match TRBD1. V was pared by 6 bases and J by 0 bases, with 13 bases of the junction left unmatched. The CDR3 consists of 17 residues. As DNA, the CDR3 is TGTGCCAGCAGAATGATTCCGGGACAGAGCATGAACACTGAAGCTTTCTTT. This codes for CASRMIPGQSMNTEAFF.

The rearrangement joins TRBV7-8 to TRBJ2-1, with D tentatively TRBD2 (6 bases). Germline loops: CDR1 SGHVS, CDR2 FQNEAQ. V shed 4 bases and J shed 3 bases, with 19 bases lying between them. This CDR3 region has 17 residues. This CDR3 reads CASSSPTPAGLYNEQFF. The CDR3 DNA is TGTGCCAGCAGCTCCCCGACTCCAGCGGGCCTCTACAATGAGCAGTTCTTC.

This clonotype was counted once. The J gene is TRBJ2-1, the V gene TRBV20-1, with a weak D call TRBD1 (5 bases). The V gene lost 6 bases and the J gene lost 8 bases, with 14 bases spanning the gap. The germline V gene has CDR1 DFQATT and CDR2 SNEGSKA (reference sequence). The CDR3 consists of 12 residues. CDR3 coding DNA: TGCAGTGCCCCCACGCCCAGGGATGAGCAGTTCTTC. Amino acid sequence: CSAPTPRDEQFF.

This clonotype was seen at least ten times. J is TRBJ2-3 and V is TRBV7-2; D remains unclear. V was trimmed by 2 bases and J by 3 bases, leaving 9 bases between them. The germline CDR1 and CDR2 sequences are SGHTA and FQGNSA. This CDR3 comprises 14 residues. CDR3 amino acids: CASSLKTGTDTQYF. In DNA, the CDR3 is TGTGCCAGCAGCTTAAAAACCGGGACAGATACGCAGTATTTT. Variable domain in full (rest from reference TRBV7-2 and TRBJ2-3): GAGVSQSPSNKVTEKGKDVELRCDPISGHTALYWYRQSLGQGLEFLIYFQGNSAPDKSGLPSDRFSAERTGGSVSTLTIQRTQQEDSAVYLCASSLKTGTDTQYFGPGTRLTVL.

This clonotype appeared a few times. This chain uses TRBV6-5 with TRBJ2-2; D gene uncertain. The V gene's germline CDR1 is MNHEY and CDR2 SVGAGI. The CDR3 has 13 residues. The ends were cut back, 0 bases at V and 4 bases at J, with 3 bases in the middle. CDR3 sequence: CASSYSSTGELFF. DNA of the CDR3: TGTGCCAGCAGTTACTCGAGCACCGGGGAGCTGTTTTTT.

At least ten counts were recorded for this clonotype. The chain joins TRBV5-4 to TRBJ1-4; D unresolved. V gave up 0 bases and J gave up 6 bases, with 9 bases separating them. Looked up from germline, CDR1 is SGHNT and CDR2 is YYREEE (reference sequence). This CDR3 is 14 amino acids long. In DNA, the CDR3 is TGTGCCAGCAGCTTGGAGGGCGGGTATGAAAAACTGTTTTTT. Amino acid sequence: CASSLEGGYEKLFF.

This sequence joins TRBV12-3 or TRBV12-4 and TRBJ1-4; tentatively, D is TRBD1 (5 bases). The CDR3 covers 14 residues. The V end lost 6 bases, the J end lost 8 bases, and 16 bases lay between the germline ends. CDR3 sequence: CASSLAGIGEKLFF. As DNA, the CDR3 is TGTGCCAGCAGCCTCGCAGGGATCGGGGAAAAACTGTTTTTT.

CDR3 in amino acids: CASRSGTGGGEQFF. CDR3 DNA: TGTGCCAGTAGATCCGGGACAGGGGGCGGTGAGCAGTTCTTC. The rearrangement joins TRBV19 to TRBJ2-1; 12 bases match TRBD1. Germline V CDR1 and CDR2: LNHDA, SQIVND (reference sequence). The CDR3 has 14 residues. The V and J ends lost 6 bases and 9 bases, in that order; junction bases with no gene match: 6.

The V call is TRBV29-1, the J call TRBJ2-1; D uncertain. Per germline, CDR1 SQVTM and CDR2 ANQGSEA. The CDR3 has 15 amino acids. V lost 3 bases to trimming and J lost 8 bases, with 20 bases between them. CDR3: CSVDSGLQYWDEQFF. The CDR3 DNA sequence: TGCAGCGTTGACTCCGGGCTCCAATATTGGGATGAGCAGTTCTTC.

The table lists this clonotype with a few counts. V gene TRBV3-1 combines with J gene TRBJ2-3; D remains unclear. V lost 0 bases and J lost 2, with 9 bases in between. Germline CDR1 is LGHDT and CDR2 is YNNKEL (reference sequence). The CDR3 sequence is 15 residues long. The CDR3 loop reads CASSQDGLPTDTQYF. The CDR3 DNA reads TGTGCCAGCAGCCAAGATGGTCTTCCCACAGATACGCAGTATTTT.